This entry is about one T cell receptor (beta chain). Its antigen is currently unknown. Germline CDR1 is LNHDA and CDR2 is SQIVND (reference sequence). The CDR3 runs 15 residues. Trimming left V 3 bases short and J 2 bases short, with 11 bases between. These data come from a study of T cell responses to AZD1222 COVID-19 vaccine. Study results and limitations: Of the AZD1222 recipients, only 5 or 6 were seropositive at baseline. Regions 160-218 and 743-854 held dominance among vaccine-associated CD4 TCRs, which spanned spike.

The protocol was immunoSEQ multiplex PCR, while the TCRdb copy is restricted to in-frame clones and leaves out a portion. The sample shows 150,000 to 200,000 clones, roughly 92% of them seen only once. The V and J genes are TRBV19 and TRBJ1-5; D remains unclear. The specimen comprised peripheral blood, sampled 28 days after the second AZD1222 dose. This receptor was taken from an adult who received the AZD1222 COVID-19 vaccine. The DNA of the CDR3 is TGTGCCAGTAGTATTAGTGAGTCGGGCAATCAGCCCCAGCATTTT. Protein product: CASSISESGNQPQHF. The whole variable domain, filled in from reference TRBV19 and TRBJ1-5, reads DGGITQSPKYLFRKEGQNVTLSCEQNLNHDAMYWYRQDPGQGLRLIYYSQIVNDFQKGDIAEGYSVSREKKESFPLTVTSAQKNPTAFYLCASSISESGNQPQHFGDGTRLSIL.